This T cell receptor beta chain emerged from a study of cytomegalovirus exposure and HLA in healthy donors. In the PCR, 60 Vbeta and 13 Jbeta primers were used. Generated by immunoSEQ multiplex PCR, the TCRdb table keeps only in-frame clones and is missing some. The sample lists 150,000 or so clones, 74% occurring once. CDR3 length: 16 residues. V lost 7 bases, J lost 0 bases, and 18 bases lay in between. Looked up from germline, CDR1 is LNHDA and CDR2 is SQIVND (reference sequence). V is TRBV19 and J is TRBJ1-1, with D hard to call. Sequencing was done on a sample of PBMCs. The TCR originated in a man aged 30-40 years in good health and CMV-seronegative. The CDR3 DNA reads TGTGCCAGTAAGGAGGCGGCAACCCACGTGAACACTGAAGCTTTCTTT. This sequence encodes CASKEAATHVNTEAFF.